Described below is a single T cell receptor beta chain sequence and its context. The data were taken from a study of blood T cell repertoires in COVID-19. The overall study: The United States, Italy and Spain provided the acute and convalescent COVID-19 samples. From T cells, B-cell-depleted T cells, or PBMCs came the material, which was cDNA or gDNA.

In the original processing: Estimates of nucleated cell counts were drawn from the amplification of reference gene primers. Assay: immunoSEQ multiplex PCR; the TCRdb copy retains only in-frame clones and omits some. That table supplies the V and J calls and clone size; D and trimming were determined from the DNA. The top ten hold 4% to 4.5% of the sample, which has around 220,000 clones, 85% to 90% seen once. With 3 bases removed from V and 5 bases from J, the gap between germline ends came to 21 bases. Germline V CDR1 and CDR2: SGDLS, YYNGEE. The CDR3 covers 16 residues. The clonotype was recovered from a man in his fifties with acute or convalescent COVID-19. The J gene is TRBJ2-7, the V gene TRBV9, with D possibly matching TRBD2 (6 bases). The sequencing input was peripheral blood. The DNA of the CDR3 is TGTGCCAGCAGCGAGAGAGGAACTAGCAAACCCCACGAGCAGTACTTC. It specifies CASSERGTSKPHEQYF.